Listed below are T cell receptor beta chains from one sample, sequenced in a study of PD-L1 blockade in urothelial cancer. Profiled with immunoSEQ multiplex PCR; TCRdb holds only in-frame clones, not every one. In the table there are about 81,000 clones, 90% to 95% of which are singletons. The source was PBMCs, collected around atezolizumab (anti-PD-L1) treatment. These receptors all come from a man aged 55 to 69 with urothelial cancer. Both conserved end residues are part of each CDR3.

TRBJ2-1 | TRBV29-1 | CSVRTSGSYNEQFF
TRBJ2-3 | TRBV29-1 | CSVEPGLHTDTQYF
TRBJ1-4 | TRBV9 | CASSGSPDREGEKLFF
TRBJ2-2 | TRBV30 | CAWRWRTSGRNTGELFF
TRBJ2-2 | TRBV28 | CASSSPSRGTGELFF
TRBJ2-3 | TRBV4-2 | CASSQGIAGDYADTQYF
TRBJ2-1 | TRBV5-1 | CASSLAPYNEQFF
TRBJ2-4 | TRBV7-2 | CASSPRGGGTKNIQYF
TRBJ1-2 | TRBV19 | CASSIGRREGANYGYTF
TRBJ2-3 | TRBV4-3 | CASSQEVAFTDTQYF
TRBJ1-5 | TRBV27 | CASRGQGAPGQPQHF
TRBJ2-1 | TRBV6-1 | CASKRDTEYNEQFF
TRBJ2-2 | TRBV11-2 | CASSLGGGATGELFF
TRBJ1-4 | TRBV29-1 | CSVARGQGEKLFF
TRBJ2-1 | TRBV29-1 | CSVRDRDQFF
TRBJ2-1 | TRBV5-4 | CASSLDTSNEQFF